A selection of T cell receptor beta chains follows, all from one sample in a study of human T cells and chemical hapten exposure. TCRdb fed the RACE reads into MiXCR, producing one record per CDR3 protein. The data hold some 170,000 distinct CDR3 sequences, with roughly 26% observed a single time. The material was whole blood, obtained in connection with sensitization to the hapten diphenylcyclopropenone (DPC). These receptor sequences come from a woman younger than 30 with alopecia areata. Some clones in this sample may be carry-over from other donors' samples. Both conserved end residues are part of each CDR3. The D gene is left open where the match is weak. Only some rows state a clone size, as once, few, many or a class for expanded clones.

J gene: TRBJ2-2
V gene: TRBV7-9
D gene: .
clone size: .
CDR3 protein: CASPSITGELFF
CDR3 DNA: TGTGCCAGCCCCAGTATCACCGGGGAGCTGTTTTTT

J gene: TRBJ2-7
V gene: TRBV4-1
D gene: TRBD1
clone size: .
CDR3 protein: CASSQTGGGYEQYF
CDR3 DNA: TGCGCCAGCAGCCAAACAGGGGGCGGTTACGAGCAGTACTTC

J gene: TRBJ2-7
V gene: TRBV11-2
D gene: .
clone size: .
CDR3 protein: CASSLVLEGGEQYF
CDR3 DNA: TGTGCCAGCAGCTTAGTGCTCGAAGGCGGCGAGCAGTACTTC

J gene: TRBJ2-3
V gene: TRBV24-1
D gene: .
clone size: .
CDR3 protein: CATSDLDPDTQYF
CDR3 DNA: TGTGCCACCAGTGATTTGGACCCAGATACGCAGTATTTT

J gene: TRBJ2-2
V gene: TRBV29-1
D gene: TRBD1
clone size: .
CDR3 protein: CSVRDRTTGELFF
CDR3 DNA: TGCAGCGTGAGGGACAGGACCACCGGGGAGCTGTTTTTT

J gene: TRBJ2-7
V gene: TRBV6-5
D gene: .
clone size: .
CDR3 protein: CASSSGTAAYEQYF
CDR3 DNA: TGTGCCAGCAGTTCTGGGACGGCTGCCTACGAGCAGTACTTC

J gene: TRBJ2-7
V gene: TRBV7-2
D gene: .
clone size: .
CDR3 protein: CASSETGFLVGAEQYF
CDR3 DNA: TGTGCCAGCAGCGAGACCGGGTTCCTAGTTGGTGCCGAGCAGTACTTC

J gene: TRBJ1-3
V gene: TRBV29-1
D gene: .
clone size: few
CDR3 protein: CSVPGEGTGNTIYF
CDR3 DNA: TGCAGCGTACCCGGGGAGGGAACTGGAAACACCATATATTTT

J gene: TRBJ2-1
V gene: TRBV25-1
D gene: TRBD1
clone size: .
CDR3 protein: CASSGTGKDNEQFF
CDR3 DNA: TGTGCCAGCAGTGGGACAGGGAAGGACAATGAGCAGTTCTTC

J gene: TRBJ2-3
V gene: TRBV4-2
D gene: .
clone size: .
CDR3 protein: CASSQGEGPTDTQYF
CDR3 DNA: TGTGCCAGCAGCCAAGGGGAAGGGCCCACAGATACGCAGTATTTT